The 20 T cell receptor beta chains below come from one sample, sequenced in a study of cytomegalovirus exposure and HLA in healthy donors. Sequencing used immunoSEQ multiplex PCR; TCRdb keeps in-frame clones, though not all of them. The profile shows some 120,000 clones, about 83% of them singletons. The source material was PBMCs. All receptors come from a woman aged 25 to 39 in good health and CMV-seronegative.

This CDR3 reads CASSTPRGGLGGYTF. Written as DNA, the CDR3 is TGTGCCAGCAGCACCCCGCGGGGGGGGCTAGGTGGCTACACCTTC. The chain combines TRBV9 with TRBJ1-2; tentatively, D is TRBD1 (6 bases). This CDR3 region has 15 residues. Germline CDR1 is SGDLS and CDR2 is YYNGEE. Between the trimmed V and J ends, which lost 4 bases and 7 bases, there was a span of 20 bases.

CDR3 sequence: CASSTRDPGIQYF. CDR3 nucleotides: TGTGCCAGCTCAACCCGGGATCCGGGCATTCAGTACTTC. The V gene is TRBV18, the J gene TRBJ2-4; D possibly corresponds to TRBD2 (5 bases). Trimming shortened V by 5 bases and J by 9 bases, and 14 bases separated the two germline ends. From germline, CDR1 is KGHSH and CDR2 LQKENI. This CDR3 is 13 amino acids long.

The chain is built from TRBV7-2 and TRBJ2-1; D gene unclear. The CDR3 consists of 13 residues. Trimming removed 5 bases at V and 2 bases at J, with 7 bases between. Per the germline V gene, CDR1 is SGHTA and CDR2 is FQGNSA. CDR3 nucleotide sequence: TGTGCCAGCAGCGGAGTCACCTACAATGAGCAGTTCTTC. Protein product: CASSGVTYNEQFF.

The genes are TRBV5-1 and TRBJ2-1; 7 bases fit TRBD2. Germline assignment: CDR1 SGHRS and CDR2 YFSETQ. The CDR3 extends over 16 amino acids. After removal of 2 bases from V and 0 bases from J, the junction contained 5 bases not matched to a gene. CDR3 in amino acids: CASSFMRGSSYNEQFF. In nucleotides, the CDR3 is TGCGCCAGCAGCTTTATGCGGGGGAGCTCCTACAATGAGCAGTTCTTC.

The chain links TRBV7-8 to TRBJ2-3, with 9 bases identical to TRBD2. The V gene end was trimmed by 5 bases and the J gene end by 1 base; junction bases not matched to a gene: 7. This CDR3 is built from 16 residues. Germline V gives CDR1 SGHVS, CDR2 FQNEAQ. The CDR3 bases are TGTGCCAGCAGCATGTTGCGGGGGGGAGGCACAGATACGCAGTATTTT. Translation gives CASSMLRGGGTDTQYF.

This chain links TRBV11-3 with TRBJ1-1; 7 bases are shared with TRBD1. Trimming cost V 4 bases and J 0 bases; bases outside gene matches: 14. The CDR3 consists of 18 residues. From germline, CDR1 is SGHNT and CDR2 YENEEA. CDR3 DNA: TGTGCCAGCAGCTCCAGGGGGGCGTGGGGTAGTTTGAACACTGAAGCTTTCTTT. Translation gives CASSSRGAWGSLNTEAFF.

The DNA for the CDR3 is TGTGCCAGCAGTGCCAATAGACAAGAGACCCAGTACTTC. Translated, it gives CASSANRQETQYF. The J gene is TRBJ2-5, the V gene TRBV2; D ambiguous. Trimming left V 4 bases short and J 2 bases short, with 8 bases between. Germline V lookup: CDR1 SNHLY, CDR2 FYNNEI. CDR3 length: 13 amino acids.

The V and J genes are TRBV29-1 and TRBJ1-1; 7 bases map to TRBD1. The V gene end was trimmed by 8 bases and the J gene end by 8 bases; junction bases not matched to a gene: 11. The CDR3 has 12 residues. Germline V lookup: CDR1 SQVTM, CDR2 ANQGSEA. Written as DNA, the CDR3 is TGCAGCACCCAGGCGGGACAGAAAGAAGCTTTCTTT. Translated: CSTQAGQKEAFF.

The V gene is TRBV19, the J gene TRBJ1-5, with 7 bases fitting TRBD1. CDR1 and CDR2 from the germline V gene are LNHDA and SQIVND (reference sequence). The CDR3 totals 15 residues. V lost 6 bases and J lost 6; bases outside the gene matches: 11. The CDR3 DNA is TGTGCCAGTAGCCCACCCAGGGGGGTCGGTCAGCCCCAGCATTTT. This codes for CASSPPRGVGQPQHF.

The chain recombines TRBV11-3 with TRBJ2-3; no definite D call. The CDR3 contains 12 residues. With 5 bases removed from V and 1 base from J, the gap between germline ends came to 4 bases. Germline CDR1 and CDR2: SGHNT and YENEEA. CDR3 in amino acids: CASSLRTDTQYF. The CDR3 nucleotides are TGTGCCAGCAGCCTCCGCACAGATACGCAGTATTTT.

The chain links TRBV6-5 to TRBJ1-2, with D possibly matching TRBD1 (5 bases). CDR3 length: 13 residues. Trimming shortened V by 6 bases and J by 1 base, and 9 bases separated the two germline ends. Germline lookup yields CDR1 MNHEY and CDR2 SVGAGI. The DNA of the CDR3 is TGTGCCAGCAGGATAGACAGTAACTATGGCTACACCTTC. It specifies CASRIDSNYGYTF.

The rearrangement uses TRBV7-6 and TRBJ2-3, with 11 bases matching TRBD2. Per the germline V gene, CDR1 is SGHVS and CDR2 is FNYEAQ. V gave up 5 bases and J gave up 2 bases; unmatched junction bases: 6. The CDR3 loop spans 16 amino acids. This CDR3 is CASSPRLAGPTDTQYF. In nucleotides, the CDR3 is TGTGCCAGCAGCCCCAGACTAGCGGGACCCACAGATACGCAGTATTTT.

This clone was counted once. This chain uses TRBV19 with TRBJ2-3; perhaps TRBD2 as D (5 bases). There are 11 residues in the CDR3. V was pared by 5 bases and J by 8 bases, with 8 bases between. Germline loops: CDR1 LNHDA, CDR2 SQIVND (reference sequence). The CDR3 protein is CASSPGITQYF. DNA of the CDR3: TGTGCCAGTAGTCCCGGGATTACGCAGTATTTT.

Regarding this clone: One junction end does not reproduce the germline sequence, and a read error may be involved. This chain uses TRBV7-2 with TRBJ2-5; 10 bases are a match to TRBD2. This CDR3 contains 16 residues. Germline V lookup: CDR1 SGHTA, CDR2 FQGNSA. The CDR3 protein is CASSSLGLASVETRYF. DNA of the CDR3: TGTGCCAGCAGCTCCCTGGGACTAGCGAGTGTGGAGACCCGGTACTTC.

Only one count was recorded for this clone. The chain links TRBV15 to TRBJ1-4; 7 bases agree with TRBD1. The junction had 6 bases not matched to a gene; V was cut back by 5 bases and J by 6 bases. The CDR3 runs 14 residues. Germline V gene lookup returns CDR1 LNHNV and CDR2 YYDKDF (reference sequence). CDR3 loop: CATSLDRVDEKLFF. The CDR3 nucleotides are TGTGCCACCAGCCTTGACAGGGTGGATGAAAAACTGTTTTTT.

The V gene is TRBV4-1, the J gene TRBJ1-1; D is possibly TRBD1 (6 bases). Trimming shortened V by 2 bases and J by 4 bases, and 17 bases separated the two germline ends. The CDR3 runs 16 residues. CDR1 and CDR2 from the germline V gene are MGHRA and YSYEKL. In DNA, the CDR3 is TGCGCCAGCAGCCAACTGCCGGGGGGCTGGGTCACTGAAGCTTTCTTT. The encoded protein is CASSQLPGGWVTEAFF.

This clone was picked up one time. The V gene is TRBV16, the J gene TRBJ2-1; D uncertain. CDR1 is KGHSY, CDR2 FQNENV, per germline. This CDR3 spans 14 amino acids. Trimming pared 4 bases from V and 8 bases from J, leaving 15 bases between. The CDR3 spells CASSPNSIGDEQFF. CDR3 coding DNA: TGTGCCAGCAGCCCTAACAGTATAGGTGATGAGCAGTTCTTC. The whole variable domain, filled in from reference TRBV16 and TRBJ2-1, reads GEEVAQTPKHLVRGEGQKAKLYCAPIKGHSYVFWYQQVLKNEFKFLISFQNENVFDETGMPKERFSAKCLPNSPCSLEIQATKLEDSAVYFCASSPNSIGDEQFFGPGTRLTVL.

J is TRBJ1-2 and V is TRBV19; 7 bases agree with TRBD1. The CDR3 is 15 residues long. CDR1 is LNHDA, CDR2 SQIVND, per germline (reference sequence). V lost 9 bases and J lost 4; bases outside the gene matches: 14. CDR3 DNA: TGTGCCAGCGGGCCGGGACAGCCTACACCCTATGGCTACACCTTC. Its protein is CASGPGQPTPYGYTF.

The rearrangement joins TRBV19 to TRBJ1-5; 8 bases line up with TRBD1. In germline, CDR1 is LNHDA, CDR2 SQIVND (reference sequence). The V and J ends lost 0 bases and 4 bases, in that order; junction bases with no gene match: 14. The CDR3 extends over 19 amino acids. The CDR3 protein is CASSIDPRQGQLANQPQHF. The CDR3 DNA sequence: TGTGCCAGTAGTATAGATCCCAGACAGGGGCAACTTGCAAATCAGCCCCAGCATTTT. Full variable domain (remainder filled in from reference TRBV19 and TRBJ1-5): DGGITQSPKYLFRKEGQNVTLSCEQNLNHDAMYWYRQDPGQGLRLIYYSQIVNDFQKGDIAEGYSVSREKKESFPLTVTSAQKNPTAFYLCASSIDPRQGQLANQPQHFGDGTRLSIL.

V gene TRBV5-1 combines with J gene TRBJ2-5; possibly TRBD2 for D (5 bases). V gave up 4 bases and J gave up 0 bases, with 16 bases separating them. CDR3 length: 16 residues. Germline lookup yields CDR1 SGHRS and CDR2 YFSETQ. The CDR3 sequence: CASSPPRTGYQETQYF. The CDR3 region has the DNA TGCGCCAGCAGCCCCCCGAGGACGGGATACCAAGAGACCCAGTACTTC. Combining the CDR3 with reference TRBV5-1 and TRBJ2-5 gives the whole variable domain KAGVTQTPRYLIKTRGQQVTLSCSPISGHRSVSWYQQTPGQGLQFLFEYFSETQRNKGNFPGRFSGRQFSNSRSEMNVSTLELGDSALYLCASSPPRTGYQETQYFGPGTRLLVL.